The T cell receptor beta chain under discussion was sequenced for a study of beta chain features in type 1 diabetes. Germline V gene sequence: CDR1 LGHNA, CDR2 YSLEER. V was cut by 4 bases and J by 0 bases, with 10 bases left in between. The CDR3 consists of 15 residues. General observations from the study: Shorter TCRB CDR3s, moderately but significantly so, were found in Type 1 diabetes patients in all four CD4+ subsets. VDJ junctions from type 1 diabetes patients carried fewer insertions and larger deletions. cDNA-based sequencing might over-represent cells highly expressing TCR.

A word on this clone: Its matching antigen is unknown. The sample carries other DNA sequences with the same CDR3.

Investigators reverse transcribed all isolated RNA, so they sequenced expressed TCRB transcripts. The method was immunoSEQ multiplex PCR; TCRdb's version includes in-frame clones alone and lacks a portion of them. The sample contains about 410,000 clones, around 14% of which appear only once. The chain uses TRBV4-3 and TRBJ2-1; tentatively, D is TRBD2 (5 bases). The receptor's source is a man in his thirties or forties in good health. The specimen sequenced was naive CD4+ T cells from blood. The CDR3, as DNA: TGCGCCAGCAGCCTCTCGGGGAGCTCCTACAATGAGCAGTTCTTC. This sequence encodes CASSLSGSSYNEQFF.